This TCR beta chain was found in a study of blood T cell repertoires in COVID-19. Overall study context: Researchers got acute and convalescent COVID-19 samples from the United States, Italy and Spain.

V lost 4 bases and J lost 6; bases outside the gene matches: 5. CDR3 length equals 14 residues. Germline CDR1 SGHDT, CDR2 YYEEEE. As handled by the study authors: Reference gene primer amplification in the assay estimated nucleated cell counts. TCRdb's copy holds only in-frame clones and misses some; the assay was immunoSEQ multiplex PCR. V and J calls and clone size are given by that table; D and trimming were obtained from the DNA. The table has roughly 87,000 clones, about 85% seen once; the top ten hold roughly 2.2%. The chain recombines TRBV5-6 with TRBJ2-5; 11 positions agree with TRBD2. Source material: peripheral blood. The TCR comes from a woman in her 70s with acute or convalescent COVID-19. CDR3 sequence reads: CASSETSGVKTQYF. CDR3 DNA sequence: TGTGCCAGCAGCGAGACTAGCGGGGTGAAGACCCAGTACTTC.